The rows below give T cell receptor beta chains drawn from one sample of a study of blood T cell repertoires in COVID-19. Clones were sequenced by immunoSEQ multiplex PCR, and TCRdb holds only the in-frame ones, with some missing. This table holds 190,000 or so clones, around 82% found once. Material: peripheral blood. The receptor source for this set is a woman at least 80 years old with acute or convalescent COVID-19. Each CDR3 is given with its conserved first and last residue. Each record gives: clone size, V gene, D gene, J gene, CDR3 DNA, CDR3 protein. D genes are given only for firm matches. Not every row has a clone size; where given, it reads once, few, many or a size class.

size: -
V: TRBV3-1/TRBV3-2
D: TRBD2
J: TRBJ2-7
DNA: TGTGCCAGCAGCCAGGGACTAGCGGGAGTTGACGAGCAGTACTTC
CDR3: CASSQGLAGVDEQYF

size: -
V: TRBV20-1
D: TRBD2
J: TRBJ2-5
DNA: TGCAGTGCTAGTCCTAGCGGGGTCCGGGAGACCCAGTACTTC
CDR3: CSASPSGVRETQYF

size: -
V: TRBV30
D: -
J: TRBJ2-3
DNA: TGTGCCTGGAGTGAGGAGGGTCTTGCAGATACGCAGTATTTT
CDR3: CAWSEEGLADTQYF

size: -
V: TRBV7-8
D: -
J: TRBJ2-1
DNA: TGTGCCAGCAGCCTCGACAATAATGAGCAGTTCTTC
CDR3: CASSLDNNEQFF

size: few
V: TRBV4-1
D: TRBD1
J: TRBJ2-1
DNA: TGCGCCAGCAGCCCGACAGGGAATCCCTACAATGAGCAGTTCTTC
CDR3: CASSPTGNPYNEQFF

size: -
V: TRBV19
D: -
J: TRBJ1-1
DNA: TGTGCCAGTAGTATCTCCGTGAACACTGAAGCTTTCTTT
CDR3: CASSISVNTEAFF

size: -
V: TRBV11-2
D: -
J: TRBJ1-6
DNA: TGTGCCAGCAGCCGCAGGGTAGTGGATTCACCCCTCCACTTT
CDR3: CASSRRVVDSPLHF

size: -
V: TRBV4-3
D: TRBD1
J: TRBJ1-6
DNA: TGCGCCAGCAGCCAAGATCGTGGGACAGGCAGCTCCTATAATTCACCCCTCCACTTT
CDR3: CASSQDRGTGSSYNSPLHF

size: few
V: TRBV5-4
D: -
J: TRBJ2-2
DNA: TGTGCCAGCACCACACGAAGGGGCGGGGAGCTGTTTTTT
CDR3: CASTTRRGGELFF

size: -
V: TRBV4-1
D: -
J: TRBJ2-1
DNA: TGCGCCAGCAGCCAAGGGGGCCCCTACAATGAGCAGTTCTTC
CDR3: CASSQGGPYNEQFF

size: -
V: TRBV18
D: -
J: TRBJ2-7
DNA: TGTGCCAGCTCAACGACCCAGGGTAGGGCCAACGAGCAGTACTTC
CDR3: CASSTTQGRANEQYF

size: few
V: TRBV4-1
D: -
J: TRBJ1-1
DNA: TGCGCCAGCAGTCTAACGGGGGGAACTGAAGCTTTCTTT
CDR3: CASSLTGGTEAFF

size: -
V: TRBV10-3
D: TRBD2
J: TRBJ2-1
DNA: TGTGCCATCAGTGAGCCGACTAGCGGGAGAGCCGTTGAGCAGTTCTTC
CDR3: CAISEPTSGRAVEQFF

size: -
V: TRBV7-6
D: -
J: TRBJ2-5
DNA: TGTGCCAGCAGCTTAGCAGGGGGTGAGCGAGAGACCCAGTACTTC
CDR3: CASSLAGGERETQYF

size: -
V: TRBV28
D: TRBD1
J: TRBJ1-2
DNA: TGTGCCATCCCGGACAGGGTCAACTATGGCTACACCTTC
CDR3: CAIPDRVNYGYTF

size: -
V: TRBV13
D: -
J: TRBJ1-1
DNA: TGTGCCAGCAGCTTAATATTGCGGGGGACTGAAGCTTTCTTT
CDR3: CASSLILRGTEAFF

size: -
V: TRBV9
D: -
J: TRBJ2-5
DNA: TGTGCCAGCAGCGAGCGCCCGGGGGAGACCCAGTACTTC
CDR3: CASSERPGETQYF

size: -
V: TRBV6-1
D: TRBD1
J: TRBJ2-7
DNA: TGTGCCAGCAGTGAAGGGGACAGCTCCTACGAGCAGTACTTC
CDR3: CASSEGDSSYEQYF

size: -
V: TRBV5-1
D: -
J: TRBJ2-1
DNA: TGCGCCAGCAGCTTGGAAGCGAACTCCTACAATGAGCAGTTCTTC
CDR3: CASSLEANSYNEQFF

size: -
V: TRBV5-6
D: TRBD1
J: TRBJ2-4
DNA: TGTGCCAGCAGCCCTCGACAGGGGGCCAAAAACATTCAGTACTTC
CDR3: CASSPRQGAKNIQYF

size: -
V: TRBV4-2
D: -
J: TRBJ2-1
DNA: TGTGCCAGCAGCCAAGGCGCGGGGAGGGAGCAGTTCTTC
CDR3: CASSQGAGREQFF